Listed below are T cell receptor beta chains from one sample, sequenced in a study of T cell repertoires in cytomegalovirus infection. What these receptors recognize is not known. TCRdb re-derived calls from the reads in MiXCR, one entry per CDR3 protein. The profile shows about 400,000 distinct CDR3 sequences, around a third of them singletons. The source was cultured PBMCs, collected from culture after CMV antigen stimulation. Every receptor here comes from a human donor in good health (CMV status not recorded). Some clones in this sample may be carry-over from other donors' samples. Each CDR3 is given with its conserved first and last residue. Each record gives: D gene, J gene, V gene, clone size, CDR3 protein, CDR3 DNA. A D gene is named only where the DNA matches it firmly. Clone size is given for some rows only: seen once, a few or many times, or a class if the clone is expanded.

>-|TRBJ1-2|TRBV2|-
CASSGRGRANYGYTF
TGTGCCAGCAGCGGCCGCGGCAGGGCTAACTATGGCTACACCTTC
>TRBD1|TRBJ1-1|TRBV6-2/TRBV6-3|-
CASSSARTGGLRNTEAFF
TGTGCCAGCAGTTCTGCCCGGACAGGGGGCTTGAGGAACACTGAAGCTTTCTTT
>TRBD2|TRBJ2-3|TRBV10-3|-
CAISELAGSDTQYF
TGTGCCATCAGTGAACTAGCGGGATCAGATACGCAGTATTTT
>-|TRBJ2-1|TRBV24-1|-
CATSGTGTSFYNEQFF
TGTGCCACCAGTGGGACCGGGACTTCGTTTTACAATGAGCAGTTCTTC
>-|TRBJ1-5|TRBV27|-
CASSPQYSNQPQHF
TGTGCCAGCAGTCCCCAGTATAGCAATCAGCCCCAGCATTTT
>-|TRBJ1-5|TRBV4-1|few
CASSQERWVNQPQHF
TGCGCCAGCAGCCAAGAGAGGTGGGTTAATCAGCCCCAGCATTTT
>-|TRBJ2-5|TRBV7-6|-
CASSLGTGVETQYF
TGTGCCAGCAGCCTGGGTACGGGTGTAGAGACCCAGTACTTC
>TRBD2|TRBJ2-7|TRBV7-2|many
CASSLKVSGHEQYF
TGTGCCAGCAGCTTAAAGGTTAGCGGGCACGAGCAGTACTTC
>-|TRBJ1-5|TRBV20-1|-
CSARFGLQPQHF
TGCAGTGCTCGATTCGGGCTTCAGCCCCAGCATTTT
>TRBD2|TRBJ2-1|TRBV5-6|few
CASSFYSSGSRNEQFF
TGTGCCAGCAGCTTTTATTCTAGCGGGAGTCGAAATGAGCAGTTCTTC
>-|TRBJ2-7|TRBV12-3/TRBV12-4|few
CASTPFPSGDSYEQYF
TGTGCCAGCACCCCCTTCCCCTCGGGGGACTCGTACGAGCAGTACTTC
>TRBD1|TRBJ1-5|TRBV28|few
CASSSGQGVDQPQHF
TGTGCCAGCAGCTCGGGACAGGGGGTCGATCAGCCCCAGCATTTT
>TRBD1|TRBJ2-4|TRBV7-2|few
CASSLWTGKNIQYF
TGTGCCAGCAGCTTATGGACAGGGAAAAACATTCAGTACTTC
>TRBD2|TRBJ2-1|TRBV5-6|once
CASSFTGRVLGEQFF
TGTGCCAGCAGCTTCACCGGGAGGGTCTTGGGTGAGCAGTTCTTC
>TRBD1|TRBJ1-3|TRBV2|many
CASSDSGTGNTIYF
TGTGCCAGCAGTGACTCAGGGACAGGGAACACCATATATTTT
>TRBD1|TRBJ1-2|TRBV20-1|-
CSASMVQGAGYTF
TGCAGTGCTAGTATGGTACAGGGGGCTGGCTACACCTTC
>TRBD2|TRBJ2-1|TRBV6-2/TRBV6-3|-
CASSWGRAFYNEQFF
TGTGCCAGCAGTTGGGGGAGGGCTTTTTACAATGAGCAGTTCTTC
>TRBD2|TRBJ2-2|TRBV5-4|-
CASSFLLAGSTGELFF
TGTGCCAGCAGCTTTTTACTAGCGGGAAGTACCGGGGAGCTGTTTTTT
>TRBD2|TRBJ2-7|TRBV12-3/TRBV12-4|few
CASSQSGRALYEQYF
TGTGCCAGCAGTCAGAGCGGGAGGGCCTTGTACGAGCAGTACTTC
>-|TRBJ1-3|TRBV9|few
CASSASFGGSGNTIYF
TGTGCCAGCAGCGCGTCATTCGGGGGCTCTGGAAACACCATATATTTT
>TRBD1|TRBJ1-3|TRBV4-1|many
CASSPRDRGADVNTIYF
TGCGCCAGCAGCCCAAGGGACAGAGGGGCGGATGTAAACACCATATATTTT
>-|TRBJ1-5|TRBV7-8|-
CASSWMGENQPQHF
TGTGCCAGCAGCTGGATGGGCGAGAATCAGCCCCAGCATTTT
>-|TRBJ1-2|TRBV20-1|-
CSAQGPLIIGTF
TGCAGTGCCCAGGGCCCATTAATAATAGGCACCTTC
>-|TRBJ1-6|TRBV27|many
CASRQGSSPLHF
TGTGCCAGCAGGCAGGGCTCTTCACCCCTCCACTTT
>-|TRBJ2-1|TRBV19|-
CASSPNAVSSYNEQFF
TGTGCCAGTAGTCCGAATGCTGTGAGCTCCTACAATGAGCAGTTCTTC
>-|TRBJ1-1|TRBV12-3/TRBV12-4|many
CASSLSPSEAFF
TGTGCCAGCAGTTTGAGCCCGAGTGAAGCTTTCTTT
>-|TRBJ1-2|TRBV19|few
CASTGNGRDYGYTF
TGTGCCAGTACCGGCAACGGAAGAGACTATGGCTACACCTTC
>-|TRBJ2-1|TRBV6-6|-
CASSPALSSYNEQFF
TGTGCCAGCAGCCCGGCCTTAAGCTCCTACAATGAGCAGTTCTTC
>-|TRBJ1-1|TRBV27|-
CASSLSGSEAFFKAFF
TGTGCCAGCAGTTTATCAGGGAGCGAGGCCTTCTTCAAAGCTTTCTTT
>-|TRBJ1-6|TRBV20-1|-
CSARDHGARGENSPLHF
TGCAGTGCTAGAGATCACGGGGCGCGGGGGGAGAATTCACCCCTCCACTTT
>-|TRBJ2-3|TRBV4-3|few
CASSSSWGDTQYF
TGCGCCAGCAGCTCGTCGTGGGGAGATACGCAGTATTTT
>TRBD2|TRBJ2-5|TRBV4-3|many
CASSQDASGRRETQYF
TGCGCCAGCAGCCAAGATGCGAGCGGGAGAAGAGAGACCCAGTACTTC
>-|TRBJ2-2|TRBV7-6|-
CASSPLDPPSAGELFF
TGTGCCAGCAGCCCTCTGGACCCACCCAGCGCCGGGGAGCTGTTTTTT
>TRBD1|TRBJ1-2|TRBV19|-
CASSRQGSGGYTF
TGTGCCAGTAGTAGACAGGGTAGTGGTGGCTACACCTTC
>-|TRBJ2-7|TRBV6-6|-
CASSATRFYEQYF
TGTGCCAGCAGTGCAACAAGATTCTACGAGCAGTACTTC
>-|TRBJ1-5|TRBV19|few
CASSIMGGQGYYQPQHF
TGTGCCAGTAGTATTATGGGGGGCCAGGGGTACTATCAGCCCCAGCATTTT
>TRBD2|TRBJ2-5|TRBV7-2|many
CASSSGPGTSGIRETQYF
TGTGCCAGCAGCTCAGGGCCCGGGACTAGCGGGATCAGGGAGACCCAGTACTTC
>-|TRBJ1-1|TRBV4-3|few
CASSPSAGFATEAFF
TGCGCCAGCAGCCCGTCGGCAGGGTTCGCGACTGAAGCTTTCTTT
>TRBD2|TRBJ2-1|TRBV10-2|-
CASSGLAGVANEQFF
TGCGCCAGCTCTGGACTAGCGGGAGTCGCCAATGAGCAGTTCTTC
>-|TRBJ1-1|TRBV10-2|-
CASSDGASTEAFF
TGCGCCAGCAGTGATGGGGCGAGCACTGAAGCTTTCTTT